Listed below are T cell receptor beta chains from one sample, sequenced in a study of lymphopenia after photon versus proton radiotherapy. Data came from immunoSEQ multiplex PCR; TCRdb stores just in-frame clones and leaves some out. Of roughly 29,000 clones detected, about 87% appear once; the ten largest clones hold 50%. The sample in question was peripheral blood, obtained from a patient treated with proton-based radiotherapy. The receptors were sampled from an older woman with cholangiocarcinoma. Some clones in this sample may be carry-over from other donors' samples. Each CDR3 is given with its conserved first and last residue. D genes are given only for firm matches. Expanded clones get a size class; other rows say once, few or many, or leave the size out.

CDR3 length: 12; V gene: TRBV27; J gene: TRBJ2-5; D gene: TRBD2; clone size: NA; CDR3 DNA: TGTGCCAGCGGCCCTAGCGGAAAGACCCAGTACTTC; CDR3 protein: CASGPSGKTQYF
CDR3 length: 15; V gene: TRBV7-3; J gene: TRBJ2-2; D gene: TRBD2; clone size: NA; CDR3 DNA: TGTGCCAGCAGCTCCCAAAGCGGGGGCGGCGGGGAGCTGTTTTTT; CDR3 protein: CASSSQSGGGGELFF
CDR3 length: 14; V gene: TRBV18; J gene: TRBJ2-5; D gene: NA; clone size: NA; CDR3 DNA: TGTGCCAGCTCACCACTACTAGCAGAGGAGACCCAGTACTTC; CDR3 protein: CASSPLLAEETQYF
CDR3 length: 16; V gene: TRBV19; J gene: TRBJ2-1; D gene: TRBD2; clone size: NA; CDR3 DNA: TGTGCCAGTAGCCCCCCCGGGCGGGAGTGGAACAATGAGCAGTTCTTC; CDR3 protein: CASSPPGREWNNEQFF
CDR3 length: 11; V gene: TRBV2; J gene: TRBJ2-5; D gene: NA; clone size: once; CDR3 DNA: TGTGCCAGCAGGACGAGGGACGTGCAGTACTTC; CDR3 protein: CASRTRDVQYF
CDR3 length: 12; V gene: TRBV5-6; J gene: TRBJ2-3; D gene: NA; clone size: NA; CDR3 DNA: TGTGCCAGCAGCTCCCAGGGGAATACGCAGTATTTT; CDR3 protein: CASSSQGNTQYF
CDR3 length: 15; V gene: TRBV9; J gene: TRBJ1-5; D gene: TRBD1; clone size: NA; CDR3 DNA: TGTGCCAGCAGCCTAACAGGGGAAGCATATCAGCCCCAGCATTTT; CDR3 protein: CASSLTGEAYQPQHF
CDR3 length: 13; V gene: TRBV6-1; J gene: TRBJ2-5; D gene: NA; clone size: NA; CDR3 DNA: TGTGCCAGCAGTAGTCGGATCGAAGAGACCCAGTACTTC; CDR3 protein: CASSSRIEETQYF
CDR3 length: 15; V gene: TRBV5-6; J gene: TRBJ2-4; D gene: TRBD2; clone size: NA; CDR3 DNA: TGTGCCAGCAGCCCCGGGGTAGCGGGGGGATACATTCAGTACTTC; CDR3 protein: CASSPGVAGGYIQYF
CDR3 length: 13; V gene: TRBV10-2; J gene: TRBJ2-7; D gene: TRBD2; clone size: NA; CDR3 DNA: TGCGCCAGCGTTAGCGGGAGAACCTACGAGCAGTACTTC; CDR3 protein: CASVSGRTYEQYF
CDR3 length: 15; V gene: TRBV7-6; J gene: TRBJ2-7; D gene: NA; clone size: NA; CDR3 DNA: TGTGCCAGCAGCTCTACCCCAACCGGACAGTACGAGCAGTACTTC; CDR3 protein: CASSSTPTGQYEQYF
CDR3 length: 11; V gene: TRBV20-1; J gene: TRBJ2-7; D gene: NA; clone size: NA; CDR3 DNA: TGCAGTGCTAGTAGGGAGTTCAAGCAGTACTTC; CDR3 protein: CSASREFKQYF
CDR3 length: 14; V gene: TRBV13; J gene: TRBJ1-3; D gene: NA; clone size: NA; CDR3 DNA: TGTGCCAGCATCGACCAGAACTCTGGAAACACCATATATTTT; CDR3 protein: CASIDQNSGNTIYF
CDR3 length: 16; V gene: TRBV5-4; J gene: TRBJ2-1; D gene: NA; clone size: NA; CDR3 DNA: TGTGCCAGCACCGGTTCGGGGTTATTAATATACAATGAGCAGTTCTTC; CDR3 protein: CASTGSGLLIYNEQFF
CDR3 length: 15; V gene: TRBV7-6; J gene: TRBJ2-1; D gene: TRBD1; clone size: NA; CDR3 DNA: TGTGCCAGCAGCCCCTGGACAGGGTCCTACAATGAGCAGTTCTTC; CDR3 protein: CASSPWTGSYNEQFF
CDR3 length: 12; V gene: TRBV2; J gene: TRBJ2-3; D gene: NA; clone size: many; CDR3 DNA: TGTGCCAGCGCGCCCTCGGAGGCTAGCGAGTATTTT; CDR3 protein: CASAPSEASEYF
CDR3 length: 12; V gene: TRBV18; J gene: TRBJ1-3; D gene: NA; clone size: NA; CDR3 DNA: TGTGCCAGCTCAGAACAGAGAAACACCATATATTTT; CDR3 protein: CASSEQRNTIYF
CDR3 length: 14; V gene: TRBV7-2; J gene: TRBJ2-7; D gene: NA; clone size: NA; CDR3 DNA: TGTGCCAGCAGCTCAGCACCAGGGCCTAACGAGCAGTACTTC; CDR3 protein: CASSSAPGPNEQYF
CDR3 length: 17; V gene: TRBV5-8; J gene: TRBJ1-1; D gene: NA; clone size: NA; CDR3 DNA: TGTGCCAGCAGATCGCGGCCTGGTGGAAGGCTGAACACTGAAGCTTTCTTT; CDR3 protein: CASRSRPGGRLNTEAFF
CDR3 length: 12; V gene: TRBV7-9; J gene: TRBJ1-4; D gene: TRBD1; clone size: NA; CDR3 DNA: TGTGCCGGACAGGGGAGTTCTGAAAAACTGTTTTTT; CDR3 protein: CAGQGSSEKLFF
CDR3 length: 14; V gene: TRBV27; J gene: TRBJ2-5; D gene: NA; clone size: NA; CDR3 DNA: TGTGCCAGCAGTTTATCTACTAGCATGGAGACCCAGTACTTC; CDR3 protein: CASSLSTSMETQYF
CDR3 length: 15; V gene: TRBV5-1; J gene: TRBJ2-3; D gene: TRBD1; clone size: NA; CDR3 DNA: TGCGCCAGCAGCTTGGACAGGGGGGACACAGATACGCAGTATTTT; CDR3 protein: CASSLDRGDTDTQYF
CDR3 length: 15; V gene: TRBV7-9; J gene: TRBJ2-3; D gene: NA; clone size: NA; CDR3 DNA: TGTGCCAGCAGCTTAGTTCAGGGCCCTCGGGATACGCAGTATTTT; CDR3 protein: CASSLVQGPRDTQYF
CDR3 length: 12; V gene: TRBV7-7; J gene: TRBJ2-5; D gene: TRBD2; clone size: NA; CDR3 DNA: TGTGCTAGCAGCCAGGGAGGGCCCCGCCTGTACTTC; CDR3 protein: CASSQGGPRLYF
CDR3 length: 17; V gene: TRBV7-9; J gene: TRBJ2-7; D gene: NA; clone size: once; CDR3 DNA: TGTGCCAGCAGCGGACCCTGGGGGGGCTCTAGCTCCTACGAGCAGTACTTC; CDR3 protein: CASSGPWGGSSSYEQYF
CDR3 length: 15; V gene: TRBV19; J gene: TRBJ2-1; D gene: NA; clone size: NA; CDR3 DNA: TGTGCCAGTAGTCTAGTTTTCCTCTCCTACAATGAGCAGTTCTTC; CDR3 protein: CASSLVFLSYNEQFF
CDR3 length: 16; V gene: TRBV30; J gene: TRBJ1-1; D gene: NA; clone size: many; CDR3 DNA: TGTGCCTGGAGTGTACTATTGCTGGGCACGAACACTGAAGCTTTCTTT; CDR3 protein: CAWSVLLLGTNTEAFF
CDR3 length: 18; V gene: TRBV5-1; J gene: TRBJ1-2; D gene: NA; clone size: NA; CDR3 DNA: TGCGCCAGCAGTTTCTTCTTTGTCTCTCCCCAGACCTTTTATGGCTACACCTTC; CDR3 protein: CASSFFFVSPQTFYGYTF
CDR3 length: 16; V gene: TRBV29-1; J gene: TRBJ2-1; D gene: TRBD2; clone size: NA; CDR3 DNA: TGCAGCGTTGAAGGACGGCGGGAGGGCCTTGGTAATGAGCAGTTCTTC; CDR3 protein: CSVEGRREGLGNEQFF
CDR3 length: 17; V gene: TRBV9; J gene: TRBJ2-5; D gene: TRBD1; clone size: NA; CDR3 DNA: TGTGCCAGCAGCGCGAATAGCAACAGGGGATCCACCGAGACCCAGTACTTC; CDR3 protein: CASSANSNRGSTETQYF
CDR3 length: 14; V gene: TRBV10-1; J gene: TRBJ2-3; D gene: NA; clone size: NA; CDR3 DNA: TGCGCCAGCAGTGACGCAGGGAACACAGATACGCAGTATTTT; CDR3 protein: CASSDAGNTDTQYF
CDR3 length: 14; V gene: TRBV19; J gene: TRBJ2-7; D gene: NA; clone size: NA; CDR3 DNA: TGTGCCAGTAGTATCTCCGGGGACTCCTACGAGCAGTACTTC; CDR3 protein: CASSISGDSYEQYF
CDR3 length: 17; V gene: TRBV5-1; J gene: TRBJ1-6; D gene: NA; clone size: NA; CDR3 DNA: TGCGCCAGCAGCTTTGTAGGGCAAGGCTCCTATAATTCACCCCTCCACTTT; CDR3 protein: CASSFVGQGSYNSPLHF
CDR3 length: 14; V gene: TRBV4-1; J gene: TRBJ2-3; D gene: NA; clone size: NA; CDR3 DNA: TGCGCCAGCAGCGTAGCTGAGACTCGGGATACGCAGTATTTT; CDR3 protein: CASSVAETRDTQYF
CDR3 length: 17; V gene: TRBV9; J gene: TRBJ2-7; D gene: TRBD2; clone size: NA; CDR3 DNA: TGTGCCAGCAGCGTAGTAGCGGGGGGCCCCCCCTCCTACGAGCAGTACTTC; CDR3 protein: CASSVVAGGPPSYEQYF
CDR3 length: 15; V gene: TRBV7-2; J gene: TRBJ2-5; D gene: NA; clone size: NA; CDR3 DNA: TGTGCCAGCAGCTTCTCCGGGACAAATCAAGAGACCCAGTACTTC; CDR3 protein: CASSFSGTNQETQYF